What follows are 30 T cell receptor beta chains derived from one specimen sequenced in a study of blood T cell repertoires in COVID-19. TCRdb's copy holds only in-frame clones and misses some; the assay was immunoSEQ multiplex PCR. The repertoire consists of 230,000 or so clones, with 90% occurring once and the leading ten covering 2.1%. Sequenced: peripheral blood. The receptor set was obtained from a woman aged 55-69 years with COVID-19, enrolled during active disease.

The chain uses TRBV6-2 or TRBV6-3 and TRBJ2-7, with TRBD2 identical over 9 bases. Germline V gives CDR1 MNHEY, CDR2 SVGEGT. Trimming at V came to 2 bases and at J to 0 bases, leaving 5 bases not matched to a gene. The CDR3 consists of 16 residues. The CDR3 region is CASSYRAGGLSYEQYF. The CDR3 nucleotides are TGTGCCAGCAGTTACAGGGCGGGGGGGCTCTCCTACGAGCAGTACTTC.

This chain uses TRBV6-5 with TRBJ1-4; D is undetermined. Trimming cost V 0 bases and J 8 bases, with 16 bases left between them. This CDR3 contains 16 residues. Per the germline V gene, CDR1 is MNHEY and CDR2 is SVGAGI. Here the CDR3 DNA reads TGTGCCAGCAGTTACTCGTTGTCGCGGGGAGGCGAAAAACTGTTTTTT. Encoded protein: CASSYSLSRGGEKLFF.

The V gene is TRBV7-9, the J gene TRBJ2-2; TRBD2 matches 13 bases. The trim removed 5 bases at V and 5 bases at J, leaving 8 bases unmatched. The germline V gene has CDR1 SEHNR and CDR2 FQNEAQ (reference sequence). This CDR3 has 17 residues. As DNA, the CDR3 is TGTGCCAGCAGCAATCGGACTAGCGGGGGTTGGACCGGGGAGCTGTTTTTT. It specifies CASSNRTSGGWTGELFF.

Only one count was recorded for this clone. The chain recombines TRBV4-2 with TRBJ1-6; no reliable D call. Trimming cost V 0 bases and J 9 bases, with 12 bases left between them. Looked up from germline, CDR1 is LGHNA and CDR2 is YNFKEQ. The CDR3 length is 15 residues. This chain's CDR3 is CASSQERRLGSPLHF. In DNA, the CDR3 is TGTGCCAGCAGCCAAGAAAGAAGACTGGGTTCACCCCTCCACTTT.

This chain connects TRBV25-1 to TRBJ2-7; D is perhaps TRBD1 (5 bases). The germline V gene encodes CDR1 MGHDK and CDR2 SYGVNS. The CDR3 covers 13 residues. Trimming took 5 bases from V and 1 from J, leaving 9 bases between them. CDR3 loop: CASSPWTSYEQYF. In nucleotides, the CDR3 is TGTGCCAGCAGTCCCTGGACATCCTACGAGCAGTACTTC.

This chain connects TRBV18 to TRBJ1-2; D might be TRBD1 (6 bases). Per germline, CDR1 KGHSH and CDR2 LQKENI. V lost 6 bases, J lost 4 bases, and 27 bases lay in between. This CDR3 comprises 18 residues. The CDR3 nucleotides are TGTGCCAGCTCGCCCGCCGGGACACCGGCCCGTTCCCTCTATGGCTACACCTTC. It yields the protein CASSPAGTPARSLYGYTF.

In its sample, this clone ranks as medium-sized. CDR3 nucleotides: TGTGCCAGCAGTGATGGTGGGGGCACGAATACGCAGTATTTT. Residues: CASSDGGGTNTQYF. The chain joins TRBV6-1 to TRBJ2-3; possible D gene TRBD1, 6 bases. Germline assignment: CDR1 MNHNS and CDR2 SASEGT. The CDR3 runs 14 residues. V lost 3 bases to trimming and J lost 7 bases, with 14 bases between them.

V is TRBV10-2 and J is TRBJ1-6; a possible D gene is TRBD1 (5 bases). V gave up 7 bases and J gave up 1 base, with 14 bases separating them. Germline CDR1 reads WSHSY; CDR2 reads SAAADI. There are 16 residues in the CDR3. In nucleotides, the CDR3 is TGCGCCAGCACGGGCCTAGGGGAATCCTATAATTCACCCCTCCACTTT. It specifies CASTGLGESYNSPLHF.

This CDR3 is CASSNGLAGWRETQYF. CDR3 in DNA: TGTGCCAGCAGCAATGGACTAGCGGGGTGGCGGGAGACCCAGTACTTC. The rearrangement uses TRBV7-9 and TRBJ2-5, with 12 bases fitting TRBD2. Germline V gene sequence: CDR1 SEHNR, CDR2 FQNEAQ (reference sequence). J lost 5 bases, V lost 5 bases, and 9 bases had no gene match. There are 16 residues in the CDR3.

The rearrangement joins TRBV5-1 to TRBJ1-3; D perhaps matches TRBD1 (5 bases). Per the germline V gene, CDR1 is SGHRS and CDR2 is YFSETQ. The CDR3 is 14 amino acids. V was cut by 4 bases and J by 0 bases, with 8 bases left in between. CDR3 sequence reads: CASSEQASGNTIYF. The DNA for the CDR3 is TGCGCCAGCAGCGAACAGGCCTCTGGAAACACCATATATTTT.

About this clone: The junction departs from germline at one end; a sequencing error may be responsible. V and J are TRBV20-1 and TRBJ1-1, with no clear D. The germline gives CDR1 DFQATT, CDR2 SNEGSKA (reference sequence). This CDR3 spans 11 amino acids. CDR3 nucleotide sequence: TGCAGTGCTCGGGAGAACGCTGAAGCTTTCTTT. Its translation is CSARENAEAFF.

This clone has a handful of counts. This sequence joins TRBV27 and TRBJ1-4, with D uncertain. V was shortened by 6 bases and J by 1 base, with 12 bases between the two germline ends. The V gene's germline CDR1 is MNHEY and CDR2 SMNVEV (reference sequence). The CDR3 extends over 15 amino acids. The CDR3 sequence is CASSPRTVTNEKLFF. The CDR3, as DNA: TGTGCCAGCAGCCCTCGTACAGTAACTAATGAAAAACTGTTTTTT.

This sequence joins TRBV15 and TRBJ1-4; 9 bases match TRBD1. The CDR3 has 13 residues. The germline CDR1 and CDR2 sequences are LNHNV and YYDKDF (reference sequence). J was trimmed by 8 bases and V by 3 bases; bases with no gene match: 1. The DNA of the CDR3 is TGTGCCACCAGCAGGGACAGGGGAGAAAAACTGTTTTTT. It is translated as CATSRDRGEKLFF. The full variable domain, its missing parts supplied by reference TRBV15 and TRBJ1-4, is DAMVIQNPRYQVTQFGKPVTLSCSQTLNHNVMYWYQQKSSQAPKLLFHYYDKDFNNEADTPDNFQSRRPNTSFCFLDIRSPGLGDTAMYLCATSRDRGEKLFFGSGTQLSVL.

This chain connects TRBV5-4 to TRBJ1-5, with D possibly being TRBD1 (6 bases). The CDR3 has 14 amino acids. Trimming left V 0 bases short and J 3 bases short, with 7 bases between. The germline V gene has CDR1 SGHNT and CDR2 YYREEE (reference sequence). The CDR3 nucleotides read TGTGCCAGCAGCTTGGACAGGGCCAATCAGCCCCAGCATTTT. Translated, it gives CASSLDRANQPQHF.

CDR3 sequence (DNA): TGTGCCAGCAGAGCCGGGGGGACTGAAGCTTTCTTT. This sequence encodes CASRAGGTEAFF. The V and J genes are TRBV6-5 and TRBJ1-1; D perhaps matches TRBD1 (5 bases). CDR3 length: 12 residues. V gave up 6 bases and J gave up 5 bases, with 10 bases separating them. Germline V lookup: CDR1 MNHEY, CDR2 SVGAGI.

The chain joins TRBV4-3 to TRBJ2-7; 7 nucleotides agree with TRBD1. CDR1 LGHNA and CDR2 YSLEER come from the germline V gene. The CDR3 has 15 amino acids. Trimming cost V 4 bases and J 0 bases; bases outside gene matches: 6. The CDR3 sequence is CASSLRQGGSYEQYF. The CDR3 DNA is TGCGCCAGCAGCCTACGACAGGGCGGCTCCTACGAGCAGTACTTC.

The rearrangement links TRBV20-1 to TRBJ1-4, with D hard to call. The CDR3 is 11 residues long. The germline V gene encodes CDR1 DFQATT and CDR2 SNEGSKA (reference sequence). V was pared by 5 bases and J by 8 bases, with 9 bases between. The CDR3 region is CSAPDTEKLFF. The CDR3, as DNA: TGCAGTGCTCCAGACACGGAAAAACTGTTTTTT.

The chain has TRBV28 and TRBJ1-2, with D maybe TRBD1 (5 bases). The CDR3 length is 12 residues. Trimming left V 6 bases short and J 9 bases short, with 14 bases between. CDR1 and CDR2 from the germline V gene are MDHEN and SYDVKM. CDR3 region: CASSFGTGSYTF. In DNA form, the CDR3 reads TGTGCCAGCAGCTTTGGGACTGGGAGCTACACCTTC.

The rearrangement joins TRBV5-4 to TRBJ1-6; unclear D gene. CDR1 SGHNT and CDR2 YYREEE come from the germline V gene (reference sequence). The ends were cut back, 1 base at V and 6 bases at J, with 8 bases in the middle. There are 14 residues in the CDR3. The CDR3 loop reads CASSLRQANSPLHF. The DNA of the CDR3 is TGTGCCAGCAGCTTGAGGCAGGCTAATTCACCCCTCCACTTT.

This chain connects TRBV6-1 to TRBJ1-2, with 8 bases fitting TRBD1. CDR1 and CDR2 from the germline V gene are MNHNS and SASEGT. The length of the CDR3 is 14 residues. Trimming removed 2 bases from V and 4 bases from J; junction bases left unmatched: 3. CDR3 nucleotides: TGTGCCAGCAGTGAACAGGGGGCAACCTATGGCTACACCTTC. It is translated as CASSEQGATYGYTF.

The chain carries TRBV20-1 and TRBJ1-2; D is uncertain. The V gene's germline CDR1 is DFQATT and CDR2 SNEGSKA (reference sequence). This CDR3 spans 12 amino acids. V lost 6 bases and J 2 bases, leaving 10 bases between the germline ends. The CDR3 region has the DNA TGCAGTGCGAGTGAGGGCAACTATGGCTACACCTTC. Protein product: CSASEGNYGYTF.

The chain recombines TRBV7-3 with TRBJ2-2, with a weak D call TRBD1 (6 bases). Germline V gene data show CDR1 as SGHTA and CDR2 as FQGTGA. This CDR3 has 16 residues. V shed 4 bases and J shed 0 bases, with 12 bases lying between them. The CDR3 nucleotides read TGTGCCAGCAGCTCAAACAGGGCCACGAACACCGGGGAGCTGTTTTTT. Encoded protein: CASSSNRATNTGELFF.

For this clone: Other DNA sequences in the sample encode the same CDR3. This chain uses TRBV5-1 with TRBJ1-1, with D uncertain. The CDR3 extends over 14 amino acids. Germline loops: CDR1 SGHRS, CDR2 YFSETQ. Trimming stripped 0 bases from V and 0 bases from J, with 6 bases between. DNA for the CDR3: TGCGCCAGCAGCTTGGGGCAGGTGAACACTGAAGCTTTCTTT. This codes for CASSLGQVNTEAFF. Looking up the rest from reference TRBV5-1 and TRBJ1-1 gives the full variable domain: KAGVTQTPRYLIKTRGQQVTLSCSPISGHRSVSWYQQTPGQGLQFLFEYFSETQRNKGNFPGRFSGRQFSNSRSEMNVSTLELGDSALYLCASSLGQVNTEAFFGQGTRLTVV.

J is TRBJ1-2 and V is TRBV7-8; tentatively, D is TRBD1 (5 bases). This CDR3 has 13 amino acids. V shed 5 bases and J shed 6 bases, with 13 bases lying between them. Germline V gene data show CDR1 as SGHVS and CDR2 as FQNEAQ. CDR3 loop: CASSPWLGDGYTF. CDR3 sequence (DNA): TGTGCCAGCAGCCCGTGGTTAGGGGATGGCTACACCTTC.

The chain combines TRBV4-2 with TRBJ2-3, with 8 bases matching TRBD2. This CDR3 contains 16 residues. Trimming removed 4 bases from V and 6 bases from J; junction bases left unmatched: 12. Germline V lookup: CDR1 LGHNA, CDR2 YNFKEQ. This chain's CDR3 is CASSRNSGERKDTQYF. Here the CDR3 DNA reads TGTGCCAGCAGCCGCAATAGCGGGGAACGCAAGGATACGCAGTATTTT.

This chain connects TRBV6-2 or TRBV6-3 to TRBJ1-1; 8 nucleotides agree with TRBD1. J was trimmed by 6 bases and V by 6 bases; bases with no gene match: 12. The CDR3 loop spans 15 amino acids. Germline V gene data show CDR1 as MNHEY and CDR2 as SVGEGT. The CDR3: CASSLLGQGASEAFF. In nucleotides, the CDR3 is TGTGCCAGCAGCCTACTTGGGCAGGGGGCCTCTGAAGCTTTCTTT.

In its sample, this clone was seen once. V is TRBV10-3 and J is TRBJ2-5; 7 positions match TRBD1. This CDR3 is built from 15 residues. Germline V gives CDR1 ENHRY, CDR2 SYGVKD. V gave up 5 bases and J gave up 2 bases; unmatched junction bases: 8. DNA of the CDR3: TGTGCCATCAGTATGAATCGACAGGGACAAGAGACCCAGTACTTC. It translates to CAISMNRQGQETQYF.

This chain uses TRBV5-1 with TRBJ2-7; D may be TRBD1 (6 bases). The CDR3 loop spans 13 amino acids. CDR1 and CDR2 from the germline V gene are SGHRS and YFSETQ. V was trimmed by 4 bases and J by 3 bases, leaving 11 bases between them. CDR3 DNA: TGCGCCAGCAGCACCCAGGGGAGCTACGAGCAGTACTTC. It codes for CASSTQGSYEQYF.

The chain combines TRBV15 with TRBJ1-2; TRBD1 aligns across 8 bases. This CDR3 has 14 residues. V gave up 0 bases and J gave up 6 bases; unmatched junction bases: 3. The germline CDR1 and CDR2 sequences are LNHNV and YYDKDF (reference sequence). Here the CDR3 reads CATSRDQGAHGYTF. Here the CDR3 DNA reads TGTGCCACCAGCAGAGATCAGGGGGCGCATGGCTACACCTTC.

The chain recombines TRBV13 with TRBJ1-1; TRBD1 agrees at 7 bases. This CDR3 has 15 residues. Germline V gene lookup returns CDR1 PRHDT and CDR2 FYEKMQ (reference sequence). Losses at the gene ends were 5 bases for V and 3 bases for J; bases not matched to a gene: 9. The CDR3 loop reads CASSPAGGGDTEAFF. In DNA, the CDR3 is TGTGCCAGCAGCCCAGCAGGGGGAGGTGACACTGAAGCTTTCTTT.